This TCR beta chain comes out of a study of T cell repertoires in cytomegalovirus infection. As for this clonotype: The antigen is undetermined.

From the reads, TCRdb called clonotypes with MiXCR, one entry per CDR3 protein. The sample lists approximately 70,000 distinct CDR3 sequences, 22% occurring once. Trimming shortened V by 1 base and J by 5 bases, and 11 bases separated the two germline ends. Germline assignment: CDR1 SEHNR and CDR2 FQNEAQ (reference sequence). CDR3 length equals 14 residues. V and J are TRBV7-9 and TRBJ2-5, with D maybe TRBD2 (5 bases). This clonotype was obtained from a human donor in good health (CMV status not recorded). Some clones in this sample may be carry-over from other donors' samples. Material for sequencing was PBMCs, sequenced either directly or after in vitro stimulation (not recorded which). Written as DNA, the CDR3 is TGTGCCAGCAGCTTAGAACTAGTTGTGGAGACCCAGTACTTC. Residues: CASSLELVVETQYF.